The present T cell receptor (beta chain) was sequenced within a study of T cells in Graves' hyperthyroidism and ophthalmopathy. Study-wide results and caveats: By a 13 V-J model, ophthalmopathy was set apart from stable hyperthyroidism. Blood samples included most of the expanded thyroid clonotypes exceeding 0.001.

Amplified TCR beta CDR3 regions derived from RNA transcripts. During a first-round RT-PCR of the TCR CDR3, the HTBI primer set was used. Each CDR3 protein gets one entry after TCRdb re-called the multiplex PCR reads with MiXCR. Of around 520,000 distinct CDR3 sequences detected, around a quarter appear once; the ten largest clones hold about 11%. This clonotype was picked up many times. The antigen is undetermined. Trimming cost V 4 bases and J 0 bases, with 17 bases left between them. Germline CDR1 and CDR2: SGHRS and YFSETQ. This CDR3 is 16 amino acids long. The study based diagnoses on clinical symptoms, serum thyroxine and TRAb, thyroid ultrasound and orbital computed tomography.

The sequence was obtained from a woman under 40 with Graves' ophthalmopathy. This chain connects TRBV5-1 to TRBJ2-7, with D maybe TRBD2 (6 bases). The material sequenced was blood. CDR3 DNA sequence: TGCGCCAGCAGCCAGGACTCCTTCGGGAGCTCCTACGAGCAGTACTTC. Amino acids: CASSQDSFGSSYEQYF.